This TCR beta chain comes out of a study of identical twins. Each CDR3 protein gets one entry after TCRdb re-called the 5' RACE reads with MiXCR. The data show around 1.7 million distinct CDR3 sequences, with roughly 35% seen just once and under 0.35% held by the top ten. CDR3 length equals 14 residues. Germline lookup yields CDR1 MGHRA and CDR2 YSYEKL. Trimming shortened V by 4 bases and J by 4 bases, and 13 bases separated the two germline ends. As to this clonotype: Antigen unknown.

Study-level results: Modeled out-of-frame TCR alpha sharing in monozygotic twins fell below observed levels. Low generation-probability sequences were in excess among twin-shared out-of-frame alpha sequences. In cord blood, abundant beta clonotypes had fewer insertions; memory showed no trend. Excess sharing between twins was weaker in beta out-of-frame sequences.

The sequence was obtained from a newborn girl in good health. The sample consisted of cord blood. V gene TRBV4-1 combines with J gene TRBJ2-5; maybe TRBD2 (5 bases). In DNA, the CDR3 is TGCGCCAGCAGCCCGTCTAGCCCTCGAGAGACCCAGTACTTC. Protein sequence: CASSPSSPRETQYF.